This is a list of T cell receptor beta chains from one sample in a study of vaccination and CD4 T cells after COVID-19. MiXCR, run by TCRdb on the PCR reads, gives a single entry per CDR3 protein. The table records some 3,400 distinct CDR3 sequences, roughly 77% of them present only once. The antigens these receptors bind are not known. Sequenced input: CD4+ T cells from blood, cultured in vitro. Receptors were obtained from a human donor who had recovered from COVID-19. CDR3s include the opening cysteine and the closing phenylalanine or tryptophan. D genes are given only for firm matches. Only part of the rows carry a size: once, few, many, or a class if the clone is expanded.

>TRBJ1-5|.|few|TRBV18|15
TGTGCCAGCTCTCAGGGCCCCCCTAGCAATCAGCCCCAGCATTTT
CASSQGPPSNQPQHF
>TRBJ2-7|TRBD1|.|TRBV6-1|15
TGTGCCAGCAGTGCGAAGGGGGCAGGCTCCTACGAGCAGTACTTC
CASSAKGAGSYEQYF
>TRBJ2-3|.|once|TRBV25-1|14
TGTGCCAGCAGTACCGCCTGGGGCACAGATACGCAGTATTTT
CASSTAWGTDTQYF
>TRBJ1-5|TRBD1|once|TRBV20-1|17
TGCAGTGCTAGTGTAATTCGACAGGGGGCGTATAATCAGCCCCAGCATTTT
CSASVIRQGAYNQPQHF
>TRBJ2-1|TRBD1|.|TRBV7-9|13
TGTGCCAGCAGCTCATCAGGGGGATCTGAGCAGTTCTTC
CASSSSGGSEQFF
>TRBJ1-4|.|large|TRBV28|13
TGTGCCAGCAGTTTAGGGATGAATGAAAAACTGTTTTTT
CASSLGMNEKLFF
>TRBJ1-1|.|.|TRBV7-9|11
TGTGCCAGCAGCTTCGGCACTGAAGCTTTCTTT
CASSFGTEAFF
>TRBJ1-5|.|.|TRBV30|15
TGTGCCTGGAGTGAGGGGACTCGAGTTAATCAGCCCCAGCATTTT
CAWSEGTRVNQPQHF
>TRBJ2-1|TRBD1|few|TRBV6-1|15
TGTGCCAGCAGTCAAGGACAGGGAATAGTAAATGAGCAGTTCTTC
CASSQGQGIVNEQFF
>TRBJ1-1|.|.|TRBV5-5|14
TGTGCCAGCAGCTTCCACAGGGTCCCCACTGAAGCTTTCTTT
CASSFHRVPTEAFF
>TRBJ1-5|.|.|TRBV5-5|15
TGTGCCAGCAGCTTCTGGGCCGATAGCAATCAGCCCCAGCATTTT
CASSFWADSNQPQHF
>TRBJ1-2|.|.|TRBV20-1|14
TGCAGTGCTAGTGCCCCTGGCAGAGAGTATGGCTACACCTTC
CSASAPGREYGYTF
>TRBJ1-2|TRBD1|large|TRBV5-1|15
TGCGCCAGCAGCTTGTCAGGGGGCGAGTACTATGGCTACACCTTC
CASSLSGGEYYGYTF
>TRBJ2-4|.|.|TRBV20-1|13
TGCAGTGCTAGAGCCGGGGACAAAAACATTCAGTACTTC
CSARAGDKNIQYF
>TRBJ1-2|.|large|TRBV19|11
TGTGCCAGTAGGATAAACTATGGCTACACCTTC
CASRINYGYTF
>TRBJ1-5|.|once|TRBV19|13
TGTGCCAGTACCTCTCAAGAAGATCAGCCCCAGCATTTT
CASTSQEDQPQHF
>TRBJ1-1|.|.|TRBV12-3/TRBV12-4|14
TGTGCCAGCAGTTTAATCCGGGTTGGGACTGAAGCTTTCTTT
CASSLIRVGTEAFF
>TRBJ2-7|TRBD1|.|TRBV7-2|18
TGTGCCAGCAGCTCAATCGGGACAGGGGTAGGTAGGCCATACGAGCAGTACTTC
CASSSIGTGVGRPYEQYF
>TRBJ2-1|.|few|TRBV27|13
TGTGCCAGCAGTTTGCGGGGGCGGAATGAGCAGTTCTTC
CASSLRGRNEQFF
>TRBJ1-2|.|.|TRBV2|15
TGTGCCAGCAGTGAAGACAGCCCGGAGGTCTATGGCTACACCTTC
CASSEDSPEVYGYTF
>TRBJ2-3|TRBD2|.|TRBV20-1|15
TGCAGTGCTATCGGTGGGAGCGGGGTTACAGATACGCAGTATTTT
CSAIGGSGVTDTQYF
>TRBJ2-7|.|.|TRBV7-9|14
TGTGCCAGCAGCCCCCCCGGACGAACCTACGAGCAGTACTTC
CASSPPGRTYEQYF
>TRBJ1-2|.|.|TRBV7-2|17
TGTGCCAGCAGCTTAATGAGACAGACAAAAGGATTCTATGGCTACACCTTC
CASSLMRQTKGFYGYTF
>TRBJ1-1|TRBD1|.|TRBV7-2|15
TGTGCCAGCAGCGTCCGGGACAGGGGGCTCAATGAAGCTTTCTTT
CASSVRDRGLNEAFF
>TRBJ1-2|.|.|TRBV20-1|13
TGCAGTGCTAGAGTAGGGCAGGTAGGCGGCTACACCTTC
CSARVGQVGGYTF
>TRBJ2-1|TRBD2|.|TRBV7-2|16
TGTGCCAGCAGCTTAGCGACTAGCGGATACTACAATGAGCAGTTCTTC
CASSLATSGYYNEQFF
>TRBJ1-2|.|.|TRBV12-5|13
TGTGCTAGTGGCCCCCTCGTGCTCTATGGCTACACCTTC
CASGPLVLYGYTF
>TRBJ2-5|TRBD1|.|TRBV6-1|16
TGTGCCAGCACCCCCTTGGGGACAGGCAAGGTGGAGACCCAGTACTTC
CASTPLGTGKVETQYF
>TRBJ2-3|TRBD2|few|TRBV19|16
TGTGCCAGTAGTCTACTAGCGGGGGGAGGCACAGATACGCAGTATTTT
CASSLLAGGGTDTQYF
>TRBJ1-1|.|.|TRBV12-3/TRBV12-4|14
TGTGCCAGCAGTCCACGGAGGGGGAGAACTGAAGCTTTCTTT
CASSPRRGRTEAFF
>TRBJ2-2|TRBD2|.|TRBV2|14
TGTGCCAGCGGGCCCCAGCGGGGGTCCGGGGAGCTGTTTTTT
CASGPQRGSGELFF
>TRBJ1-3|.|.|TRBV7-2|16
TGTGCCAGCAGCTTAGCGGGTGTCAATAATGGAAACACCATATATTTT
CASSLAGVNNGNTIYF
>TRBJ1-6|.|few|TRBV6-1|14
TGTGCCAGCAGTGAAGCGTTGGGGGTCTCACCCCTCCACTTT
CASSEALGVSPLHF
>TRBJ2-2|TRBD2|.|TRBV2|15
TGTGCCAGCAGAGGACTAGCGGGGCGTACCGGGGAGCTGTTTTTT
CASRGLAGRTGELFF
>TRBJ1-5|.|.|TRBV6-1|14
TGTGCCAGCAGCCCTAGGGGAGGAGGTATGACCCAGCATTTT
CASSPRGGGMTQHF
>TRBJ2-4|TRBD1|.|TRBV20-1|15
TGCAGTGCTAGAGAGAGTGGGACAGGGGTAGACATTCAGTACTTC
CSARESGTGVDIQYF
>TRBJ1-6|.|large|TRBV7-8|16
TGTGCCAGCAGCTTAGCGAGTATCGGGACAAAGTCACCCCTCCACTTT
CASSLASIGTKSPLHF
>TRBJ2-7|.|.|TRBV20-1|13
TGCAGTGCTAGAGTTCAGACAGCCTACGAGCAGTACTTC
CSARVQTAYEQYF
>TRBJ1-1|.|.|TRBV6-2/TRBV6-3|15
TGTGCCAGCAGTTACTCGTTTATCTTGAACACTGAAGCTTTCTTT
CASSYSFILNTEAFF
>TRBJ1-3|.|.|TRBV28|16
TGTGCCAGCAGTTCTGAAGCCAGGGTGATAGGAAACACCATATATTTT
CASSSEARVIGNTIYF
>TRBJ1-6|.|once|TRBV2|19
TGTGCCAGCAGTGAAGTCGGTCGGCAGACCAGCTCCTATAATTCACCCCTCCACTTT
CASSEVGRQTSSYNSPLHF
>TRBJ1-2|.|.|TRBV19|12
TGTGCCAGTAGTAACACTACGGGGGGCTACACCTTC
CASSNTTGGYTF
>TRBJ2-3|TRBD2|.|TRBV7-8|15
TGTGCCAGCAGCTCCAGCGGGGGGGGCACAGATACGCAGTATTTT
CASSSSGGGTDTQYF
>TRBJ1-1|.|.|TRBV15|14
TGTGCCACCAGACCCAAAAAGGGGGTCACTGAAGCTTTCTTT
CATRPKKGVTEAFF
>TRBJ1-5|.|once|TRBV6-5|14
TGTGCCAGCAGTTACTCGGCGGAGGGGTATCCCCAGCATTTT
CASSYSAEGYPQHF
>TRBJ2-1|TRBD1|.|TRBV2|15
TGTGCCAGCAGAACAGGGGATACCTCCTACAATGAGCAGTTCTTC
CASRTGDTSYNEQFF
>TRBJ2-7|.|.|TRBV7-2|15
TGTGCCAGCAGCCGGCTGACGGGGGTGACCTACGAGCAGTACTTC
CASSRLTGVTYEQYF
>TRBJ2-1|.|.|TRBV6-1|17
TGTGCCAGCAGCCTCGACAGGTCCCTACCAAACTTCAATGAGCAGTTCTTC
CASSLDRSLPNFNEQFF
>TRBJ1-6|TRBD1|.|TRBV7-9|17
TGTGCCAGCAGCGGGACAGCCAAGGTCTACGATAATTCACCCCTCCACTTT
CASSGTAKVYDNSPLHF
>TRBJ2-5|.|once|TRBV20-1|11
TGCAGTGCTCAAAGCGGGGAGACCCAGTACTTC
CSAQSGETQYF
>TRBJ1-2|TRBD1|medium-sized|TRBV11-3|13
TGTGCCAGCAGCGCGGGACAGGGCTATGGCTACACCTTC
CASSAGQGYGYTF
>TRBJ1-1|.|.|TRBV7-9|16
TGTGCCAGCAGCTCCTATACCTCGGGACTCACCACTGAAGCTTTCTTT
CASSSYTSGLTTEAFF
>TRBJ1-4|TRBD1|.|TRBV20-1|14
TGCAGTGCCTACAGCAGGGGGAAGGGAGAAAAACTGTTTTTT
CSAYSRGKGEKLFF